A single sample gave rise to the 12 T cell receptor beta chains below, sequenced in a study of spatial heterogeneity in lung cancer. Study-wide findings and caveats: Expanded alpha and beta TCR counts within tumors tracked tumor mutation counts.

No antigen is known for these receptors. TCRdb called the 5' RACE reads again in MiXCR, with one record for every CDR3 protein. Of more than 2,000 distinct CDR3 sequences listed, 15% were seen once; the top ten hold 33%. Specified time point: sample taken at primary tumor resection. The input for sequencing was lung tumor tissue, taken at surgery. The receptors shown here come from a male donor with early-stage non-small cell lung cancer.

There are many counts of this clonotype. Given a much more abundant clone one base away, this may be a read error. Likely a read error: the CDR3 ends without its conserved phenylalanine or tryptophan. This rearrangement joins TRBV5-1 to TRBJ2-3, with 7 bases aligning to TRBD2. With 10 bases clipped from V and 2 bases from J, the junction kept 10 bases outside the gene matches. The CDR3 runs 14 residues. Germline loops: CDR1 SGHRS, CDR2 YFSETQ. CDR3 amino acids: CAGAKGGPTDTQYS. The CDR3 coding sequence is TGCGCCGGAGCAAAGGGAGGGCCCACAGATACGCAGTATTCT.

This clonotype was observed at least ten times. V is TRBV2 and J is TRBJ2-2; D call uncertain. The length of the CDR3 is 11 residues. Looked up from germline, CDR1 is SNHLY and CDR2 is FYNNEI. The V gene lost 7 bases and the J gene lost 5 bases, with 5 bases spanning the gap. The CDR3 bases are TGTGCCAGCATTAGTACCGGGGAGCTGTTTTTT. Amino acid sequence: CASISTGELFF. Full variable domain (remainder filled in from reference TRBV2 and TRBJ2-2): EPEVTQTPSHQVTQMGQEVILRCVPISNHLYFYWYRQILGQKVEFLVSFYNNEISEKSEIFDDQFSVERPDGSNFTLKIRSTKLEDSAMYFCASISTGELFFGEGSRLTVL.

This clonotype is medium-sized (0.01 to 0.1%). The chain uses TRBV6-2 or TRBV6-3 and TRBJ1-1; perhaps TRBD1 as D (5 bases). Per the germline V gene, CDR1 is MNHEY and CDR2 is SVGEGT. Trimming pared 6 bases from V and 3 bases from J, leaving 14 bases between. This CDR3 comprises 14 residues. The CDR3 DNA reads TGTGCCAGCAGAAGGACCCAGGGAGACACTGAAGCTTTCTTT. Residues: CASRRTQGDTEAFF.

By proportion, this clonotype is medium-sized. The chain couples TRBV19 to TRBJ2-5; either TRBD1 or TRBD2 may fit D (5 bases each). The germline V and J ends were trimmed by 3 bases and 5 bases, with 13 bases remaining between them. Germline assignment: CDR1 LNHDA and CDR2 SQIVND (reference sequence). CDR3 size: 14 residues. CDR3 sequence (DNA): TGTGCCAGTAGTATCGCCAGGGCTAGCGAGACCCAGTACTTC. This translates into CASSIARASETQYF.

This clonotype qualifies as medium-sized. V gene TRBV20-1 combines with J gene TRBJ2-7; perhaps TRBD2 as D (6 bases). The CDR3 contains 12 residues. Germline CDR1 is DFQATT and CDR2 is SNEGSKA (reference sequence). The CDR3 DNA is TGCAGTGCACAGGCTGACTCGGGAGAAGGACTAGTC. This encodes CSAQADSGEGLV.

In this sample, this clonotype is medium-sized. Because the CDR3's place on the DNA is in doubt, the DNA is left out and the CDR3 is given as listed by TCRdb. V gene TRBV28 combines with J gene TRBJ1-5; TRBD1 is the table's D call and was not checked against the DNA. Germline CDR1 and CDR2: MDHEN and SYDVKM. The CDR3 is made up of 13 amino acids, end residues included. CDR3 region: CASSVGQGAYLHF.

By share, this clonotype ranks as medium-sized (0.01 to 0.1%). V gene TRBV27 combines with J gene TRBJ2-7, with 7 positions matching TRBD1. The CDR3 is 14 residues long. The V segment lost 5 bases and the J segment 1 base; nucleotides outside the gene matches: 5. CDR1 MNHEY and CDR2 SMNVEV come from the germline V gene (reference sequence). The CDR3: CASSIRQGSYEQYF. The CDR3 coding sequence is TGTGCCAGCAGTATACGACAGGGTTCCTACGAGCAGTACTTC.

In DNA form, the CDR3 reads TGTGCCAGCAGCTTGGGGGCAGGGAGAGAGACCCAGTACTTC. This translates into CASSLGAGRETQYF. V gene TRBV5-4 combines with J gene TRBJ2-5, with D perhaps assigned TRBD1 or TRBD2 (5 bases each). Trimming cost V 0 bases and J 4 bases, with 10 bases left between them. Germline-derived CDR1 and CDR2 are SGHNT and YYREEE (reference sequence). CDR3 length: 14 amino acids.

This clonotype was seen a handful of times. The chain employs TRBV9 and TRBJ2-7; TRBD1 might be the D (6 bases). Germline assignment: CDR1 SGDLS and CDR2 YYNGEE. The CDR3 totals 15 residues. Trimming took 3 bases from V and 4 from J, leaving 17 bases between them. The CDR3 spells CASSEGPGQLYEQYF. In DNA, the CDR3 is TGTGCCAGCAGCGAAGGCCCCGGACAGTTATACGAGCAGTACTTC.

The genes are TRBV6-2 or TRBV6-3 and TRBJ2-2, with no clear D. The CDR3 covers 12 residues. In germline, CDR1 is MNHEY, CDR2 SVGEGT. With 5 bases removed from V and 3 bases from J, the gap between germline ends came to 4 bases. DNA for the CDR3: TGTGCCAGCAGTCAGTACACCGGGGAGCTGTTTTTT. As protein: CASSQYTGELFF.

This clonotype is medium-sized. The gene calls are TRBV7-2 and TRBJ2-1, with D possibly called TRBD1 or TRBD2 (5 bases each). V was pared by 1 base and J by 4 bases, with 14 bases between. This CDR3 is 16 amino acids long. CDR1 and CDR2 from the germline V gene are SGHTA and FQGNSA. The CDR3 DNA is TGTGCCAGCAGCTTAGGTGCTGGGACGAGATACAATGAGCAGTTCTTC. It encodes CASSLGAGTRYNEQFF.

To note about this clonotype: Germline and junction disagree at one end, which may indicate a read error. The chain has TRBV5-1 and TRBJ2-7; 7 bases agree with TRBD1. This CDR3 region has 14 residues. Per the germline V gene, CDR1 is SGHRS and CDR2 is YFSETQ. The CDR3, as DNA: TGCGTCAGCAGCCTGGACAGGCAGGACTACGAGCAGTACTTC. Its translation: CVSSLDRQDYEQYF. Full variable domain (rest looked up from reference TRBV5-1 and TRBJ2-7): KAGVTQTPRYLIKTRGQQVTLSCSPISGHRSVSWYQQTPGQGLQFLFEYFSETQRNKGNFPGRFSGRQFSNSRSEMNVSTLELGDSALYLCVSSLDRQDYEQYFGPGTRLTVT.